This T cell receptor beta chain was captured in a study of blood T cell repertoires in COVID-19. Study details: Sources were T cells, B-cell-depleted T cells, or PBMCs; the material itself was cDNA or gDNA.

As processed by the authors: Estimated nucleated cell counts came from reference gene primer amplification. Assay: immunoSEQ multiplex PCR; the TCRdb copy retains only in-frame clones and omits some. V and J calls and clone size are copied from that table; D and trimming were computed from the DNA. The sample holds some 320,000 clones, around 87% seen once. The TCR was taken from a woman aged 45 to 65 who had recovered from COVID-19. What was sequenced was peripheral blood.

The CDR3 sequence: CASRRGQGGGYTF. The CDR3 nucleotides read TGTGCCAGCAGAAGGGGACAGGGAGGAGGCTACACCTTC. V gene TRBV11-3 combines with J gene TRBJ1-2; 9 bases match TRBD1. The germline CDR1 and CDR2 sequences are SGHNT and YENEEA. The CDR3 is made up of 13 amino acids. The J segment lost 8 bases and the V segment lost 6 bases, leaving 7 bases of the junction unmatched.